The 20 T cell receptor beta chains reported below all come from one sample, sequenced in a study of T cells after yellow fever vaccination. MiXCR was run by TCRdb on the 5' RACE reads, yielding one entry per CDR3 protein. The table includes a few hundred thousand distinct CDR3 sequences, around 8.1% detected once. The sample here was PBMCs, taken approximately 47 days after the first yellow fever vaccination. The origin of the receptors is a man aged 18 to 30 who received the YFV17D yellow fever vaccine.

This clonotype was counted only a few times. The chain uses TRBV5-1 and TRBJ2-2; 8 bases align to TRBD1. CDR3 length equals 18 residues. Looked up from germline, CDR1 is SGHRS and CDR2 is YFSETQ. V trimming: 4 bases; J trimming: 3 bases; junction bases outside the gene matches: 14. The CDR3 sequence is CASSPPRTGPSHTGELFF. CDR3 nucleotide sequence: TGCGCCAGCAGCCCGCCCCGGACAGGGCCGTCGCACACCGGGGAGCTGTTTTTT. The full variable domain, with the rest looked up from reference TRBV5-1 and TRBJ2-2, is KAGVTQTPRYLIKTRGQQVTLSCSPISGHRSVSWYQQTPGQGLQFLFEYFSETQRNKGNFPGRFSGRQFSNSRSEMNVSTLELGDSALYLCASSPPRTGPSHTGELFFGEGSRLTVL.

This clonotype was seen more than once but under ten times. The CDR3 loop reads CASSQGTGGGTEAFF. The DNA for the CDR3 is TGTGCCAGCAGCCAAGGAACAGGGGGAGGCACTGAAGCTTTCTTT. The rearrangement joins TRBV3-1 to TRBJ1-1, with 8 bases that match TRBD1. With V trimmed by 1 base and J by 4 bases, 5 bases remained unmatched. Germline loops: CDR1 LGHDT, CDR2 YNNKEL (reference sequence). The length of the CDR3 is 15 residues.

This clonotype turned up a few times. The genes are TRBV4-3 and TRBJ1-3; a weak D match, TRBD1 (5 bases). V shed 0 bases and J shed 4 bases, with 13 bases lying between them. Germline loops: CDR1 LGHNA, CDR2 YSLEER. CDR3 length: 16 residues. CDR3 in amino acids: CASSQDTGGRGNTIYF. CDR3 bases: TGCGCCAGCAGCCAAGATACGGGGGGTAGGGGAAACACCATATATTTT.

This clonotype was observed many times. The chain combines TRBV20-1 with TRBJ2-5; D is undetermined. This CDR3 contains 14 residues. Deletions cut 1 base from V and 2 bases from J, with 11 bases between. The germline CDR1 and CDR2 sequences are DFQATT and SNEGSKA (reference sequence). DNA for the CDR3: TGCAGTGCTAGAGCCCCGACCCTTCAAGAGACCCAGTACTTC. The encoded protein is CSARAPTLQETQYF.

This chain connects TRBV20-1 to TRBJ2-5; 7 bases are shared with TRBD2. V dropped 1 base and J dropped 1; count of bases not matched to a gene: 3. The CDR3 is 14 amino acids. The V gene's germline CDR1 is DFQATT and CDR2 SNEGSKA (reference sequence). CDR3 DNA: TGCAGTGCTAGAGCTCCGGGGGGCCAAGAGACCCAGTACTTC. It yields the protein CSARAPGGQETQYF.

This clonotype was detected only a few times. CDR3 bases: TGTGCCAGCAGCGCGGGAGGGACTAGCGGATCCTACGAGCAGTACTTC. It specifies CASSAGGTSGSYEQYF. The genes are TRBV9 and TRBJ2-7; TRBD2 agrees at 11 bases. J lost 1 base, V lost 3 bases, and 6 bases had no gene match. The CDR3 length is 16 residues. Germline V gives CDR1 SGDLS, CDR2 YYNGEE.

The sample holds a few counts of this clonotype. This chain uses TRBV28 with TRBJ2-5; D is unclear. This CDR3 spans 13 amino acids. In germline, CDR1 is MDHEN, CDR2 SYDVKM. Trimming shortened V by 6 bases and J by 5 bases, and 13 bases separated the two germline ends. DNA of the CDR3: TGTGCCAGCAGCTCCCCGAACGGGGAGACCCAGTACTTC. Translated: CASSSPNGETQYF.

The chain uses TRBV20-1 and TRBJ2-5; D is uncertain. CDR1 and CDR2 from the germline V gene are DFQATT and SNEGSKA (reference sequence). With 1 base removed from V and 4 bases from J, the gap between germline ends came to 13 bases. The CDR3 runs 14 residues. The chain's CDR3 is CSARGVAGPETQYF. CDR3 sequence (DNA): TGCAGTGCTAGAGGGGTCGCCGGACCAGAGACCCAGTACTTC.

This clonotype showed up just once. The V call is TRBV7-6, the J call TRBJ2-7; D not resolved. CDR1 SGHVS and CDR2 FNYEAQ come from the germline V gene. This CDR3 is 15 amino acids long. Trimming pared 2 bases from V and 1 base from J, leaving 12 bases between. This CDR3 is CASSLSAPVSYEQYF. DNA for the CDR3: TGTGCCAGCAGCTTATCTGCTCCCGTTTCCTACGAGCAGTACTTC.

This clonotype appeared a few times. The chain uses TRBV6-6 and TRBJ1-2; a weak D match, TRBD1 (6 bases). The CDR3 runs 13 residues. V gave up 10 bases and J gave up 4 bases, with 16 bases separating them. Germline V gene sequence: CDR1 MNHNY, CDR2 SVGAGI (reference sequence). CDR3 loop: CANSPQGAYGYTF. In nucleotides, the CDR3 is TGTGCCAACTCGCCACAGGGTGCCTATGGCTACACCTTC.

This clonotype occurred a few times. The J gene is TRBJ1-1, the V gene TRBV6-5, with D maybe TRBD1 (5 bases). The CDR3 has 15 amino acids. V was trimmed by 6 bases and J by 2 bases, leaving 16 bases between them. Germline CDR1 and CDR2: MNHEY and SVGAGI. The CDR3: CASSYRSQGNTEAFF. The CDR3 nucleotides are TGTGCCAGCAGCTATCGGAGTCAGGGTAACACTGAAGCTTTCTTT.

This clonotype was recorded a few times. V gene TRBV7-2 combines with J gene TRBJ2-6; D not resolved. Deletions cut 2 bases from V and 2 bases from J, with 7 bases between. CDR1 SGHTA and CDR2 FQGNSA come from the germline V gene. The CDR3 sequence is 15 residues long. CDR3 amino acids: CASSLWVAGANVLTF. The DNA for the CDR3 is TGTGCCAGCAGCTTATGGGTGGCTGGGGCCAACGTCCTGACTTTC. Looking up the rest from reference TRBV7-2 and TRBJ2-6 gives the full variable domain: GAGVSQSPSNKVTEKGKDVELRCDPISGHTALYWYRQSLGQGLEFLIYFQGNSAPDKSGLPSDRFSAERTGGSVSTLTIQRTQQEDSAVYLCASSLWVAGANVLTFGAGSRLTVL.

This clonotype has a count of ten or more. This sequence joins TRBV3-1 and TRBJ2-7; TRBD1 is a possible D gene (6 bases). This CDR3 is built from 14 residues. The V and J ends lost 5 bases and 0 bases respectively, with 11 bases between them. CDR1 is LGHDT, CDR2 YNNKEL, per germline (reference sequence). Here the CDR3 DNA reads TGTGCCAGCAGCTCCCGGGACACCTCCTACGAGCAGTACTTC. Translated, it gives CASSSRDTSYEQYF.

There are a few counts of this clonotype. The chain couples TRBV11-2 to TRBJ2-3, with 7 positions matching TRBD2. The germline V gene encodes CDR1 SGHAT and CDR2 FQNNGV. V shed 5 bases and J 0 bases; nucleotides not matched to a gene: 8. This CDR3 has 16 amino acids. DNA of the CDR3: TGTGCCAGCAGCCCACGGGGGGACCCTAGCACAGATACGCAGTATTTT. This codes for CASSPRGDPSTDTQYF.

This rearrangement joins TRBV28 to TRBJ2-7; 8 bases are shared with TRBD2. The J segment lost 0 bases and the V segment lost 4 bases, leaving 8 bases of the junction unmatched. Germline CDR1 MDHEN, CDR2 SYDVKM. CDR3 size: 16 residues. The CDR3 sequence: CASSSGAGGSSYEQYV. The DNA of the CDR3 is TGTGCCAGCAGTTCCGGTGCGGGGGGAAGCTCCTACGAGCAGTACGTC.

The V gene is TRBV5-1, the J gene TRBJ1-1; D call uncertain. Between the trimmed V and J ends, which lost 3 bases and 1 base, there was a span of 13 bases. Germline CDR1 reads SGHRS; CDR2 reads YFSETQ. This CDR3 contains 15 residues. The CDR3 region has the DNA TGCGCCAGCAGCTGGGGAGAGGAAGAGAACACTGAAGCTTTCTTT. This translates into CASSWGEEENTEAFF. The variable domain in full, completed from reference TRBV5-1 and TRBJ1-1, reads KAGVTQTPRYLIKTRGQQVTLSCSPISGHRSVSWYQQTPGQGLQFLFEYFSETQRNKGNFPGRFSGRQFSNSRSEMNVSTLELGDSALYLCASSWGEEENTEAFFGQGTRLTVV.

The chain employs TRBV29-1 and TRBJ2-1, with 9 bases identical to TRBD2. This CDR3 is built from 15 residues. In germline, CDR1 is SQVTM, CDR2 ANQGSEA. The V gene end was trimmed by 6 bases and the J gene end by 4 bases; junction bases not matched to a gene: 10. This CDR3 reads CSVDPTSGGYNEQFF. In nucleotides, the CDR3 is TGCAGCGTGGACCCAACAAGCGGGGGGTACAATGAGCAGTTCTTC.

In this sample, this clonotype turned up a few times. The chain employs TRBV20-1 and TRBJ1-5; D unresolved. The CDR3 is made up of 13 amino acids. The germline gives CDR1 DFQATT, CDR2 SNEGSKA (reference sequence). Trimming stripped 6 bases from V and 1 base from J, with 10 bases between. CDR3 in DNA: TGCAGTGCCCTTCCTAGGAGCAATCAGCCCCAGCATTTT. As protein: CSALPRSNQPQHF.

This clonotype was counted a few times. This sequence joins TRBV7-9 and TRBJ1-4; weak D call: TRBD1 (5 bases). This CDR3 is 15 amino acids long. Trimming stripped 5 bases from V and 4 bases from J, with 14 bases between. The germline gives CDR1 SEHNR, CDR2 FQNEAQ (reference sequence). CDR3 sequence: CASSPPGPINEKLFF. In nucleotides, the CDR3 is TGTGCCAGCAGCCCACCGGGACCGATTAATGAAAAACTGTTTTTT.

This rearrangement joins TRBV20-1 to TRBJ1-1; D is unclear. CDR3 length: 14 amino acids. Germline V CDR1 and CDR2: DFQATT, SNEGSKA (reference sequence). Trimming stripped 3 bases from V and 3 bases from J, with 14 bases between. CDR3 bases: TGCAGTGCTAGCCCGACTCAGGCTCACACTGAAGCTTTCTTT. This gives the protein CSASPTQAHTEAFF.